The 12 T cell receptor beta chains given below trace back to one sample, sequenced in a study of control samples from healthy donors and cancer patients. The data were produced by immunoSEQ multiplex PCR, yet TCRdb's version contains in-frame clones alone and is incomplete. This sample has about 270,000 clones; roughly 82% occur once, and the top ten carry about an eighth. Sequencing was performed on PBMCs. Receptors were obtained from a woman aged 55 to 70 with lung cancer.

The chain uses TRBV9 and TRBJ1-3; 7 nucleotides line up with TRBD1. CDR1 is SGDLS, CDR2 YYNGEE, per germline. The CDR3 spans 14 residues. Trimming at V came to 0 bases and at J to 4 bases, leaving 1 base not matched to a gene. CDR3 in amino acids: CASSVDRGGNTIYF. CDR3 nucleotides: TGTGCCAGCAGCGTAGACAGGGGCGGAAACACCATATATTTT.

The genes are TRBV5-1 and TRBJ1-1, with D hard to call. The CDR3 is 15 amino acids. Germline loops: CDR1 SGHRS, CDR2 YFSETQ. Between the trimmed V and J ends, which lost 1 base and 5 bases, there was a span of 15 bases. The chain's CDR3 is CASSLSDYRRTEAFF. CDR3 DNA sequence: TGCGCCAGCAGCTTGTCGGATTACCGGCGGACTGAAGCTTTCTTT.

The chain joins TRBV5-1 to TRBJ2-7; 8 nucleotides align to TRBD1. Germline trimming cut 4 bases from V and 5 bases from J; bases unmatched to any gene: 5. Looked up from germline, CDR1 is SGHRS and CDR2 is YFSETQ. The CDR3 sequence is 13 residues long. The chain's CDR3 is CASSPDRVNEQYF. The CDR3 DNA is TGCGCCAGCAGCCCGGACAGGGTGAACGAGCAGTACTTC.

Written as DNA, the CDR3 is TGTGCCAGCAGTGTTGGGGCTGAAGCTTTCTTT. Protein product: CASSVGAEAFF. This chain uses TRBV2 with TRBJ1-1; D ambiguous. The ends were cut back, 4 bases at V and 6 bases at J, with 6 bases in the middle. The CDR3 totals 11 residues. CDR1 is SNHLY, CDR2 FYNNEI, per germline.

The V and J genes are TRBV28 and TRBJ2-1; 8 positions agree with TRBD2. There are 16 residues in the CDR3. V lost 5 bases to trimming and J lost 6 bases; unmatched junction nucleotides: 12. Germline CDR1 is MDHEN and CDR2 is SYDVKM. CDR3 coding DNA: TGTGCCAGCAGTCTACCGGGACTAGTGCTCCTCAATGAGCAGTTCTTC. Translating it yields CASSLPGLVLLNEQFF.

The DNA of the CDR3 is TGTGCCAGCAGCTTAGGAACAAGTAACACTGAAGCTTTCTTT. Residues: CASSLGTSNTEAFF. The rearrangement uses TRBV11-2 and TRBJ1-1; D gene uncertain. Germline assignment: CDR1 SGHAT and CDR2 FQNNGV. Trimming shortened V by 1 base and J by 2 bases, and 8 bases separated the two germline ends. The CDR3 is 14 amino acids.

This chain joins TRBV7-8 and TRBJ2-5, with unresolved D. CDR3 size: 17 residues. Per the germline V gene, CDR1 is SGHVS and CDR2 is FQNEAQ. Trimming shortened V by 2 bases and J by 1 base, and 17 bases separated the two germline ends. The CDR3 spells CASSLNQAQIRQETQYF. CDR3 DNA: TGTGCCAGCAGCTTAAACCAGGCCCAAATCCGCCAAGAGACCCAGTACTTC.

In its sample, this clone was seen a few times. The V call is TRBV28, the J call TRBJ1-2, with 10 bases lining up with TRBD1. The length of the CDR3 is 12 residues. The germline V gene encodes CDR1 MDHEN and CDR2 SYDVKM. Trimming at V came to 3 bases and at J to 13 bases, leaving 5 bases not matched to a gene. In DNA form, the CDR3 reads TGTGCCAGCAGTTTCCCCGGGACAGGGGTCACCTTC. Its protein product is CASSFPGTGVTF.

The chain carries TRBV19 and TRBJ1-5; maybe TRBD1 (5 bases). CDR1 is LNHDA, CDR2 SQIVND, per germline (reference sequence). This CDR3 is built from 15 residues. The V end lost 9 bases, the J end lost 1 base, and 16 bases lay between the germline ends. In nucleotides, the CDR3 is TGTGCCAGCCTAAGGGCATCAGGGAGCAATCAGCCCCAGCATTTT. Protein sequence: CASLRASGSNQPQHF.

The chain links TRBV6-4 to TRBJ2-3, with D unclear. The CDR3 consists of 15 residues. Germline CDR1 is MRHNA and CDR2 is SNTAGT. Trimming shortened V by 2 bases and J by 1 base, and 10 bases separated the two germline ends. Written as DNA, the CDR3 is TGTGCCAGCAGTGACATGGGTTTGGGCACAGATACGCAGTATTTT. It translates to CASSDMGLGTDTQYF.

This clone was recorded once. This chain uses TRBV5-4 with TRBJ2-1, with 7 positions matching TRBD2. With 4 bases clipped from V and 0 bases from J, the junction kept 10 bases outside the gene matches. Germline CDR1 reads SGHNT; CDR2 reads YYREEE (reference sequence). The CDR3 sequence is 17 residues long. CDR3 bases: TGTGCCAGCAGCCGGGGGGTGGCGCGTGCCTCCTACAATGAGCAGTTCTTC. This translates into CASSRGVARASYNEQFF.

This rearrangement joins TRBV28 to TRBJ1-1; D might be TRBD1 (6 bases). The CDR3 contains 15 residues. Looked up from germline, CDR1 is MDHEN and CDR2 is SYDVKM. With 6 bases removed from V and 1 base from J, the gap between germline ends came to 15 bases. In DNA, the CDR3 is TGTGCCAGCAGGACCCCGGGCAGGGGGAACACTGAAGCTTTCTTT. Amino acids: CASRTPGRGNTEAFF.